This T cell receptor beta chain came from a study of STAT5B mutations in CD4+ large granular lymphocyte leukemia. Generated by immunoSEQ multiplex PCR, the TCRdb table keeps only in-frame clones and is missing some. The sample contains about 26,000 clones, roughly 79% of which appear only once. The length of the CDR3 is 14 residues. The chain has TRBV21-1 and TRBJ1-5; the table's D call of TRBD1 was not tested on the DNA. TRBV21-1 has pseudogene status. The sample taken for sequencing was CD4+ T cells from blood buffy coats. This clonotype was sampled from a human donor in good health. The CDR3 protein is CASWTGGRGQPQHF. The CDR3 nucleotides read TGTGCCAGTTGGACAGGGGGCAGGGGTCAGCCCCAGCATTTT.